What follows is one TCR beta chain and its context. Participants came from about 23 US areas, aged roughly 18 to 95 years. Participant reports of clinical history set cohort assignment. Among Cohort 3 donors, those recovered had two negative PCRs, clearance, or symptom resolution. The source of the sample is a study of blood T cell repertoires in COVID-19. Per the original methods: Nucleated cell counts were estimated from reference gene primer amplification. Generated by immunoSEQ multiplex PCR, the TCRdb table keeps only in-frame clones and is missing some. V and J calls and clone size are those listed in that table; D and trimming were worked out from the DNA. Of some 250,000 clones listed, roughly 85% are singletons. CDR1 and CDR2 (germline): SGHRS, YFSETQ. This CDR3 has 14 residues. The V end lost 0 bases, the J end lost 0 bases, and 6 bases lay between the germline ends.

Sequencing was done on a sample of PBMCs or T cells enriched from blood (not recorded which). The chain couples TRBV5-1 to TRBJ1-1; the D is unclear. The source of this sequence is a woman aged 45-59 years who had recovered from COVID-19. The CDR3 nucleotides read TGCGCCAGCAGCTTGGACAGATTGAACACTGAAGCTTTCTTT. This translates into CASSLDRLNTEAFF.